A single sample is the source of the 6 T cell receptor beta chains below, sequenced in a study of T cells in Graves' hyperthyroidism and ophthalmopathy. The TCR beta CDR3 regions underwent amplification using RNA transcripts as the source. TCR CDR3 underwent first-round RT-PCR with the HTBI primer set. TCRdb processed the multiplex PCR reads anew with MiXCR; each CDR3 protein has one entry. The repertoire includes approximately 220,000 distinct CDR3 sequences, around 20% of them detected once, and about two fifths sits in the top ten. The sample taken for sequencing was blood. The origin of the receptors is a man aged 35 to 55 with Graves' hyperthyroidism.

This clonotype was seen more than once but under ten times. The chain joins TRBV15 to TRBJ2-6; the D is unclear. This CDR3 has 17 residues. Germline CDR1 and CDR2: LNHNV and YYDKDF (reference sequence). Trimming cost V 1 base and J 0 bases, with 10 bases left between them. The CDR3 bases are TGTGCCACCAGCAGAGGCGAGCTCAACTCTGGGGCCAACGTCCTGACTTTC. Translated: CATSRGELNSGANVLTF.

At least ten counts were recorded for this clonotype. The chain is built from TRBV12-3 or TRBV12-4 and TRBJ1-4; D might be TRBD1 (5 bases). Trimming took 6 bases from V and 3 from J, leaving 17 bases between them. The CDR3 sequence is 16 residues long. The CDR3 DNA is TGTGCCAGCAGCCCACCGGGGACCATATCTAATGAAAAACTGTTTTTT. It translates to CASSPPGTISNEKLFF.

This clonotype has ten or more counts. The chain is built from TRBV30 and TRBJ2-5, with D unresolved. The CDR3 is made up of 14 amino acids. CDR1 is GTSNPN and CDR2 is SVGIG in the germline V gene (reference sequence). V was pared by 2 bases and J by 1 base, with 11 bases between. The CDR3 DNA reads as TGTGCCTGGAGTACCACAGCCCTCCAAGAGACCCAGTACTTC. Translating it yields CAWSTTALQETQYF.

This clonotype has a count of ten or more. The chain is built from TRBV10-3 and TRBJ2-3; 9 bases align to TRBD2. J gave up 1 base and V 8 bases, and 10 bases lay outside the gene matches. Germline lookup yields CDR1 ENHRY and CDR2 SYGVKD. This CDR3 has 16 amino acids. The CDR3 nucleotides are TGTGCCATCGAAGCGGGGGGACGATTAGGCACAGATACGCAGTATTTT. It codes for CAIEAGGRLGTDTQYF.

This clonotype has just a few counts. The rearrangement uses TRBV28 and TRBJ1-1; possible D gene TRBD1, 5 bases. Germline V gene sequence: CDR1 MDHEN, CDR2 SYDVKM. The germline V and J ends were trimmed by 3 bases and 9 bases, with 20 bases remaining between them. The CDR3 has 15 residues. CDR3 nucleotides: TGTGCCAGCAGTTTGATTTTCGGGGGGTCTCTAAAAGCTTTCTTT. Protein: CASSLIFGGSLKAFF. The variable domain in full, with the rest retrieved from reference TRBV28 and TRBJ1-1, is DVKVTQSSRYLVKRTGEKVFLECVQDMDHENMFWYRQDPGLGLRLIYFSYDVKMKEKGDIPEGYSVSREKKERFSLILESASTNQTSMYLCASSLIFGGSLKAFFGQGTRLTVV.

This clonotype occurred many times. V is TRBV7-2 and J is TRBJ1-2, with a tentative D call TRBD1 (6 bases). Germline-derived CDR1 and CDR2 are SGHTA and FQGNSA. The CDR3 spans 13 residues. V lost 5 bases and J lost 8, with 15 bases in between. The CDR3 loop is CASSVNRVGGYTF. As DNA, the CDR3 is TGTGCCAGCAGCGTGAACAGGGTAGGAGGCTACACCTTC.